This T cell receptor beta chain was captured in a study of T cell repertoires in cytomegalovirus infection (dated by TCRdb to the late 2010s). Regarding the research as a whole: Because public TCR beta signatures pointed to carriage of CMV infection together with the matching HLA type, the HLA type of each donor mattered for the analysis. The research as a whole found: The ex vivo response was dominated by HLA-C-restricted CMV-specific TCR beta clonotypes, and the single most frequent clonotype in two of eight donors was supplied by these HLA-C-restricted clonotypes. In both this cohort and an independent roughly 360-donor cohort, the cumulative frequency of public TCR beta family members distinguished carriers of CMV infection plus the relevant HLA type.

A note on this clonotype: Its binding antigen is unknown. Within one base of it there is no much larger clone, and no base qualities were kept.

From cysteine to phenylalanine, the CDR3 is 13 amino acids long. Just the 39-base CDR3 DNA is kept, in frame starting at base 1. Deletion took 5 bases off V and 7 bases off J, with a span of 14 bases between the germline ends. In the germline V gene, CDR1 corresponds to SNHLY and CDR2 to FYNNEI. Instrument used: Illumina HiSeq 1500. The raw public data were reprocessed by TCRdb itself: fastp quality trimming at Q25, MiXCR clonotype calling, in-frame beta chains only. When rows share a CDR3 protein, they turn into one entry using the most common DNA and genes. The sample records 400,000 or so distinct CDR3 sequences, less than 20% of which are singletons. The top ten constitute 8.7% of the sample.

Sequencing was done on a sample of PBMCs. This chain is built from TRBV2 and TRBJ1-2, and the D gene may be TRBD1, 6 bases matching. The receptor's source is a human donor in good health (CMV status not recorded). Some clones in this sample may be carry-over from other donors' samples. The nucleotide sequence reads TGTGCCAGCAGTCGATTCGGACAGTCTGGCTACACCTTC. It translates to CASSRFGQSGYTF. With all but the CDR3 taken from the reference TRBV2 and TRBJ1-2 genes, the full variable domain is: EPEVTQTPSHQVTQMGQEVILRCVPISNHLYFYWYRQILGQKVEFLVSFYNNEISEKSEIFDDQFSVERPDGSNFTLKIRSTKLEDSAMYFCASSRFGQSGYTFGSGTRLTVV.